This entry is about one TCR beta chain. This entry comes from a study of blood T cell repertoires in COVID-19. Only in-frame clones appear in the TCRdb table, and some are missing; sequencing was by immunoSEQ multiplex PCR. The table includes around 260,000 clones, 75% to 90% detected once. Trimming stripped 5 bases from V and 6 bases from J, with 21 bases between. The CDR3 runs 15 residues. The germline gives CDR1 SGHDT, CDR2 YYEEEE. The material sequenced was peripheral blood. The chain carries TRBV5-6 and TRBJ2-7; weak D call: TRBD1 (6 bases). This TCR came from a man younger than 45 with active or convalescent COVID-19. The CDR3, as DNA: TGTGCCAGCAGATTAACAGGGCCCCCGATCTCCGAGCAGTACTTC. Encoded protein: CASRLTGPPISEQYF.